This T cell receptor (beta chain) was retrieved from a study of blood T cell repertoires in COVID-19. Study-wide background: Donors in the United States, Italy and Spain gave samples during acute or convalescent COVID-19.

The germline V gene has CDR1 SGHVS and CDR2 FNYEAQ. V gave up 5 bases and J gave up 2 bases, with 13 bases separating them. The CDR3 totals 14 residues. Libraries were prepared by immunoSEQ multiplex PCR; TCRdb keeps only in-frame clonotypes and omits some of them. The sample has roughly 120,000 clones; 65% to 80% are singletons. The sample taken for sequencing was peripheral blood. The receptor was derived from a man in his fifties or sixties with acute or convalescent COVID-19. This chain joins TRBV7-6 and TRBJ2-7; perhaps TRBD2 as D (6 bases). The CDR3 DNA follows: TGTGCCAGCAGCCCCTTTGCGGGGACCTACGAGCAGTACTTC. It encodes CASSPFAGTYEQYF.